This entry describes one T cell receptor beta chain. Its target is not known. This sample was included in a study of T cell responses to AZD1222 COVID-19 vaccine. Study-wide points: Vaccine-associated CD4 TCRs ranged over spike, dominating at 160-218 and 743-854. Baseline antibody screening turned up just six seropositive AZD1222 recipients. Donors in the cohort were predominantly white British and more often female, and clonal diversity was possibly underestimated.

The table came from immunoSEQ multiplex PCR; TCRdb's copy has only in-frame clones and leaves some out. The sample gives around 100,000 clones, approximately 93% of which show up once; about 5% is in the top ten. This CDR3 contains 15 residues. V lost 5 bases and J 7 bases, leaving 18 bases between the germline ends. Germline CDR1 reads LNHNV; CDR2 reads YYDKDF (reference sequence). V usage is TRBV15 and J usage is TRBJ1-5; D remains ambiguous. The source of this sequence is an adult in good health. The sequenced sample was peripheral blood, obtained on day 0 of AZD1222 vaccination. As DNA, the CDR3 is TGTGCCACCAGCCGCTGGGGTGACTTGAGCCAGCCCCAGCATTTT. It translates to CATSRWGDLSQPQHF.